Presented here are 5 T cell receptor beta chains from one specimen sequenced in a study of blood T cell repertoires in COVID-19. This table comes from immunoSEQ multiplex PCR, and its TCRdb copy is limited to in-frame clones, with some not included. The table has roughly 300,000 clones, roughly 92% seen once. Specimen: peripheral blood. These TCRs come from a woman in her twenties or thirties with COVID-19, enrolled during active disease.

The gene calls are TRBV30 and TRBJ2-7, with TRBD2 matching over 12 bases. The CDR3 contains 16 residues. J lost 7 bases, V lost 1 base, and 11 bases had no gene match. Germline V gene sequence: CDR1 GTSNPN, CDR2 SVGIG (reference sequence). CDR3: CAWSGQLAGGPREQYF. As DNA, the CDR3 is TGTGCCTGGAGTGGTCAACTAGCGGGAGGTCCTCGGGAGCAGTACTTC.

The chain is built from TRBV2 and TRBJ1-6; D call uncertain. V shed 6 bases and J shed 3 bases, with 9 bases lying between them. This CDR3 is built from 14 residues. The V gene's germline CDR1 is SNHLY and CDR2 FYNNEI. CDR3: CASRQHLYNSPLHF. CDR3 sequence (DNA): TGTGCCAGCAGGCAACACCTCTATAATTCACCCCTCCACTTT.

This chain links TRBV10-1 with TRBJ2-5; D remains ambiguous. CDR3 size: 14 residues. Germline loops: CDR1 WNHNN, CDR2 SYGVQD (reference sequence). Trimming took off 4 bases at V and 5 bases at J, with 14 bases between the two ends. The CDR3 nucleotides are TGCGCCAGCAGTGCAAACCCCACGCGGGAGACCCAGTACTTC. Translated, it gives CASSANPTRETQYF.

This chain connects TRBV28 to TRBJ1-2, with D perhaps matching TRBD1 (6 bases). CDR3 length: 16 residues. The germline gives CDR1 MDHEN, CDR2 SYDVKM. Trimming shortened V by 8 bases and J by 2 bases, and 21 bases separated the two germline ends. The CDR3 nucleotides read TGTGCCAGCGCCCAGGGGTTCGTTCAGTCCAACTATGGCTACACCTTC. Protein product: CASAQGFVQSNYGYTF.

V and J are TRBV7-3 and TRBJ2-3, with D possibly being TRBD2 (6 bases). This CDR3 contains 15 residues. Trimming took 2 bases from V and 3 from J, leaving 12 bases between them. The germline V gene has CDR1 SGHTA and CDR2 FQGTGA. CDR3 residues: CASSLRGLTTDTQYF. CDR3 DNA sequence: TGTGCCAGCAGCTTACGGGGACTTACTACAGATACGCAGTATTTT.